The subject of this entry is one T cell receptor beta chain. In this sample, this clone turned up once. It lacks a known antigen. No much larger clone exists at a distance of one base, and base qualities are not known. CD8 naive samples consisted of CD45RO-negative cells that were positively selected for CCR7, yielding a CD45RA+CCR7+ population without TemRA cells. Healthy HIV-negative adults with no recently reported acute infections or vaccinations were included as donors. Only Caucasian adults living in Nashville, Tennessee, USA were represented among the donors. Blood was obtained by leukapheresis, after which PBMCs were separated by Ficoll-Histopaque density gradient centrifugation and cryopreserved in liquid nitrogen vapor phase. Analytical flow cytometry was used to check the purity and quantity of each magnetically sorted T cell population. Genomic DNA was isolated from every sorted fraction and measured by UV absorbance on a Nanodrop 2000c.

This record comes from a study of shared clonotypes between healthy human individuals (dated by TCRdb to 2020 to 2022). The study in broad terms: The cohort included a few men and a couple of women between 18 and 49 years of age. For each donor, three plates each were used for CD4 naive and CD4 memory, two plates were used for CD8 naive, and one plate was used for CD8 memory. To estimate repertoire size and how much clonotype sharing occurs between individuals, the study deeply sequenced the blood TCR repertoires of 5 or 6 healthy adults. To increase sequencing depth and limit assay-specific biases, different laboratories used diverse techniques to prepare libraries and sequence TCR repertoires. Between about 0.94 and 10 billion PBMCs per donor were obtained by leukapheresis. Beyond this particular receptor, the publication reports: Pairwise subsampling indicated that sequencing depth was expected to affect the degree of clonotype sharing among donors. Only blood was sampled, and tissue TCR repertoires likely differ from those in blood. Incomplete sequencing was indicated by rarefaction of sorted-subset datasets, despite the large sequencing depth. Higher generation probabilities were observed for clonotypes shared by all four sorted-subset donors than for non-shared clonotypes. The genetic and exposure-history diversity represented was limited by the small number of donors. Naive subsets generally had larger estimated clonotype richness than memory subsets. When a handful of donors were compared, the shared fraction of clonotypes was around 5.1% for naive CD4, about 4% for naive CD8, roughly 2.5% for memory CD4, and roughly 0.4% for memory CD8.

Using the deep immunoSEQ assay, TCR CDR3 regions were amplified from genomic DNA by multiplex PCR. Extracted genomic DNA from each cell subset was spread evenly across all wells of several immunoSEQ 96-well plates, with each plate serving as a replicate. Each replicate PCR for sorted subsets received around 0.2 ug genomic DNA, equal to tens of thousands of T cell genomes. Purified libraries were measured with a Qubit 3.0 fluorometer, size-checked on a Bioanalyzer 2100, and measured again with the KAPA Library Quantification kit. Every immunoSEQ 96-well plate was sequenced on a dedicated single-read 150-cycle Illumina NextSeq 550 flow cell. The original methods were these. Because the immunoSEQ output included only junctional sequences and no quality scores, the filtering could not be the same as the filtering used for full-length reads. To assign V/J genes and CDR3, sequences were annotated against IMGT germline references using PyIR, a Python wrapper for IgBLAST v1.9. Reads were removed for weak V/J assignments (E-value above 1e-6), missing CDR3, stop codons, out-of-frame junctions, or ambiguous translated residues. A V3J clonotype was defined by an identical inferred V gene, J gene, and CDR3 amino acid sequence. The percentage overlap between two repertoires was calculated by dividing the number of shared unique clonotypes by the size of the smaller repertoire. RTK rarefaction, the Chao1 estimator, and Recon v2.1 estimates of unobserved clonotypes were used to assess repertoire richness. OLGA was used to compute generation probabilities for all TCRbeta clonotypes that the gDNA method yielded from a few donors. What TCRdb holds here is the immuneACCESS table cut down to in-frame rearrangements. Part of the clones is not present; checked against another copy, under half of the missing clones reflect an unresolved V gene, and the others are unexplained. For V, J and clone size, that table is used; D and trimming come from the DNA. The sample contains under 2,000,000 clones, approximately 94% of them found a single time. The ten top clones hold 1.2% of the sample.

The junction carries 17 bases between V and J, which are trimmed by 10 bases and 4 bases respectively. CDR1 SGHNT and CDR2 YYREEE are derived from the germline V gene (reference sequence). The CDR3 spans 13 residues, from the cysteine through the phenylalanine. Only the CDR3 region is kept as DNA, spanning 39 bases read in frame from base 1. This clonotype originated in a man younger than 35 in good health. The sample was naive CD8+ T cells sorted from blood. In light of the paper, this sample's cell subset or site label describes: CD45RA+CCR7+. The receptor chain draws on TRBV5-4 and TRBJ1-1, with an unclear D gene assignment. The nucleotide sequence is TGTGCCGTCGGTTTAGGCAGTCTCACTGAAGCTTTCTTT. Its protein product is CAVGLGSLTEAFF. The variable domain in full, with residues beyond the CDR3 obtained from the reference TRBV5-4 and TRBJ1-1 genes, is ETGVTQSPTHLIKTRGQQVTLRCSSQSGHNTVSWYQQALGQGPQFIFQYYREEENGRGNFPPRFSGLQFPNYSSELNVNALELDDSALYLCAVGLGSLTEAFFGQGTRLTVV.